Listed below are T cell receptor beta chains from one sample, sequenced in a study of cytomegalovirus exposure and HLA in healthy donors. This table comes from immunoSEQ multiplex PCR, and its TCRdb copy is limited to in-frame clones, with some not included. The repertoire holds 100,000 to 150,000 clones, with 80% to 90% as singletons. The specimen sequenced was PBMCs. All receptors derive from a young woman in good health and CMV-seronegative. CDR3s include the opening cysteine and the closing phenylalanine or tryptophan. Fields, in order: V gene, J gene, clone size, D gene, CDR3 protein, CDR3 DNA. The D gene is left open where the match is weak. A row's size may be missing; if present it is once, few, many or a size class.

TRBV13	TRBJ1-2	few	TRBD1	CASSLGTGLSGYTF	TGTGCCAGCAGCCTCGGGACAGGGTTGTCTGGCTACACCTTC
TRBV25-1	TRBJ2-7	-	-	CASSRSVAYEQYF	TGTGCCAGCAGTCGGTCGGTAGCCTACGAGCAGTACTTC
TRBV6-1	TRBJ1-5	-	TRBD1	CASSYDREVNQPQHF	TGTGCCAGCAGCTATGACAGGGAAGTTAATCAGCCCCAGCATTTT
TRBV29-1	TRBJ2-1	-	TRBD2	CSVESEPGLAGVIHNEQFF	TGCAGCGTTGAGTCAGAACCGGGACTAGCGGGAGTAATCCACAATGAGCAGTTCTTC
TRBV13	TRBJ2-7	once	-	CASSSAWDTTYEQYF	TGTGCCAGCAGTTCCGCTTGGGACACCACCTACGAGCAGTACTTC
TRBV9	TRBJ1-2	-	TRBD1	CASSTGTGGGGGYTF	TGTGCCAGCAGCACCGGGACAGGGGGAGGAGGCGGCTACACCTTC
TRBV7-6	TRBJ1-3	many	-	CASSPSGNTIYF	TGTGCCAGCAGCCCCTCGGGAAACACCATATATTTT
TRBV7-9	TRBJ1-1	-	TRBD1	CASSTGTGAFF	TGTGCCAGCAGCACCGGGACAGGGGCTTTCTTT
TRBV28	TRBJ2-7	-	TRBD1	CASTSRTGDHYEQYF	TGTGCCAGCACCTCCAGGACAGGGGACCACTACGAGCAGTACTTC
TRBV18	TRBJ2-7	-	TRBD2	CASSPTSGNYEQYF	TGTGCCAGCTCACCGACTAGCGGGAATTACGAGCAGTACTTC
TRBV28	TRBJ2-7	-	-	CASRSQGLNEQYF	TGTGCCAGCAGGTCGCAGGGTCTCAACGAGCAGTACTTC
TRBV6-5	TRBJ2-7	-	-	CASSGRDIPYEQYF	TGTGCCAGCAGTGGCCGGGACATTCCCTACGAGCAGTACTTC
TRBV6-1	TRBJ2-3	-	TRBD2	CASSEERGGTDTQYF	TGTGCCAGCAGTGAAGAGCGGGGGGGCACAGATACGCAGTATTTT
TRBV10-2	TRBJ2-3	once	TRBD2	CATVGTRGGTQYF	TGCGCCACTGTGGGGACTAGAGGGGGTACGCAGTATTTT